This T cell receptor (beta chain) derives from a study of regulatory T cells in long-lasting Graves disease. This clonotype was seen many times. The antigen is unknown. General study findings and limits: Preferential use of TRBV28, TRBJ1-2 and TRBJ2-5 was seen in persistent disease.

Time point: newly diagnosed GD, antithyroid drugs for less than 3 months. RNA from PBMCs was the source of the TCR library. Trimming left V 7 bases short and J 3 bases short, with 12 bases between. The CDR3 totals 13 residues. For TCR beta, libraries came from iRepertoire HTBI primers and Arm-PCR of CDR3 regions. Via MiXCR, TCRdb re-called the multiplex PCR reads, giving one row per CDR3 protein. Here the sample spans 400,000 to 500,000 distinct CDR3 sequences, approximately 15% being singletons. These records were also assigned to another study, of T cells in Graves' hyperthyroidism and ophthalmopathy. That publication notes: Blood held most thyroid clonotypes expanded above 0.001 frequency.

Specimen: peripheral blood mononuclear cells (PBMCs), collected at new diagnosis, from a patient treated with antithyroid drugs. J is TRBJ1-2 and V is TRBV12-3 or TRBV12-4; D gene uncertain. This clonotype was obtained from a woman aged 35 to 49 with Graves disease. The CDR3: CASNTQRHYGYTF. The DNA of the CDR3 is TGTGCCAGCAACACACAGAGACACTATGGCTACACCTTC.